A selection of T cell receptor beta chains follows, all from one sample in a study of blood T cells in healthy people across ages. One entry per CDR3 protein, called by TCRdb with MiXCR from the 5' RACE reads. This table has about 1.1 million distinct CDR3 sequences, roughly two fifths appearing once. Sequences were obtained from blood. The source of these receptors is a man between 18 and 29 years old in good health. CDR3s leave out the opening cysteine and the closing phenylalanine or tryptophan. Each record gives: J gene, V gene, CDR3 protein.

J gene: TRBJ1-5
V gene: TRBV7-2
CDR3 protein: ASSLRNSPNQPQH

J gene: TRBJ1-1
V gene: TRBV29-1
CDR3 protein: SASGLGPDTEAF

J gene: TRBJ2-1
V gene: TRBV4-3
CDR3 protein: ASSQVIGTGMNEQF

J gene: TRBJ2-2
V gene: TRBV6-5
CDR3 protein: ASSASLAGELF

J gene: TRBJ1-1
V gene: TRBV5-1
CDR3 protein: ASSPGRENTEAF

J gene: TRBJ2-1
V gene: TRBV7-2
CDR3 protein: ASSLMRDSYNEQF

J gene: TRBJ1-5
V gene: TRBV10-3
CDR3 protein: AALRREKYSNQPQH

J gene: TRBJ2-5
V gene: TRBV5-4
CDR3 protein: ASSSTDLTQY

J gene: TRBJ1-5
V gene: TRBV6-1
CDR3 protein: ASSEVVSYSNQPQH

J gene: TRBJ2-7
V gene: TRBV9
CDR3 protein: ASSVVHGDEQY

J gene: TRBJ2-6
V gene: TRBV4-2
CDR3 protein: ASSTEIGANVLT

J gene: TRBJ2-3
V gene: TRBV7-8
CDR3 protein: ASGGFRNTQY

J gene: TRBJ1-1
V gene: TRBV27
CDR3 protein: ASTLNVGTEAF

J gene: TRBJ2-2
V gene: TRBV20-1
CDR3 protein: SALGHRGLDTGELF

J gene: TRBJ2-3
V gene: TRBV20-1
CDR3 protein: SASGGTSGADTQY

J gene: TRBJ2-1
V gene: TRBV20-1
CDR3 protein: SATPDGQGTAEQF

J gene: TRBJ2-5
V gene: TRBV10-3
CDR3 protein: AISGGLANQETQY

J gene: TRBJ2-5
V gene: TRBV5-5
CDR3 protein: ASSLTGKKETQY

J gene: TRBJ2-1
V gene: TRBV6-2/TRBV6-3
CDR3 protein: ASSYSGQFPDHPNNEQF

J gene: TRBJ1-6
V gene: TRBV6-1
CDR3 protein: ASSEFRDGNSPLH

J gene: TRBJ2-3
V gene: TRBV20-1
CDR3 protein: SAREPSPDTQY

J gene: TRBJ1-5
V gene: TRBV3-1
CDR3 protein: ASSQGLESQPQH

J gene: TRBJ2-3
V gene: TRBV6-1
CDR3 protein: ASSEEGYTQY

J gene: TRBJ2-3
V gene: TRBV15
CDR3 protein: ATRGGGRADTQY

J gene: .
V gene: TRBV5-6
CDR3 protein: ASSFLLAGVGETQY

J gene: TRBJ2-3
V gene: TRBV5-1
CDR3 protein: ASSLRNYLSTDTQY

J gene: TRBJ1-2
V gene: TRBV4-1
CDR3 protein: ASSQPTQAITSNYGYT

J gene: TRBJ1-5
V gene: TRBV6-5
CDR3 protein: ASGIGRQPQH

J gene: TRBJ1-2
V gene: TRBV4-1
CDR3 protein: ASSQDNSPNYGYT

J gene: TRBJ2-1
V gene: TRBV12-3/TRBV12-4
CDR3 protein: ASSLYLGDSYNEQF

J gene: TRBJ1-2
V gene: TRBV9
CDR3 protein: ASSAWTDGTGYT

J gene: TRBJ2-3
V gene: TRBV5-1
CDR3 protein: ASSFEAGRTDTQY

J gene: TRBJ2-3
V gene: TRBV7-2
CDR3 protein: ASSRRGTALSTDTQY

J gene: TRBJ2-2
V gene: TRBV6-4
CDR3 protein: ASSDSGANTGELF

J gene: TRBJ1-4
V gene: TRBV27
CDR3 protein: ASSFLAPPTNEKLF

J gene: TRBJ2-5
V gene: TRBV7-2
CDR3 protein: ASSWGGSLPQETQY

J gene: TRBJ1-1
V gene: TRBV29-1
CDR3 protein: SVEARTGAEAF

J gene: TRBJ2-3
V gene: TRBV6-6
CDR3 protein: ASSYGQGQY

J gene: .
V gene: TRBV12-5
CDR3 protein: ASGLVPGTRDEQY

J gene: TRBJ2-3
V gene: TRBV10-3
CDR3 protein: AISDGGRGTDTQY

J gene: TRBJ2-7
V gene: TRBV5-1
CDR3 protein: ASSLQAGGQSYNEQY

J gene: TRBJ2-7
V gene: TRBV29-1
CDR3 protein: SVDRGNTGLGEQY

J gene: TRBJ2-1
V gene: TRBV4-1
CDR3 protein: ASSLQDGSYNEQF

J gene: TRBJ1-1
V gene: TRBV10-3
CDR3 protein: AIPTSFGRRLLNTEAF

J gene: TRBJ1-2
V gene: TRBV9
CDR3 protein: ASSVAGGRTGSYGYT

J gene: TRBJ2-5
V gene: TRBV29-1
CDR3 protein: GALERGLETQY

J gene: TRBJ2-3
V gene: TRBV27
CDR3 protein: ASSLITGTDTQY

J gene: .
V gene: TRBV10-3
CDR3 protein: AISGPGQGNYEQY

J gene: TRBJ2-1
V gene: TRBV29-1
CDR3 protein: SVPPWDSNNEQF

J gene: TRBJ1-4
V gene: TRBV20-1
CDR3 protein: SARGGGGNEKLF

J gene: TRBJ1-1
V gene: TRBV6-5
CDR3 protein: ASNVGMNTEAF

J gene: TRBJ2-5
V gene: TRBV7-2
CDR3 protein: ASSSQWTGTSQNRETQY

J gene: TRBJ2-1
V gene: TRBV7-8
CDR3 protein: ASGRSRGGYKEQF

J gene: TRBJ2-7
V gene: TRBV29-1
CDR3 protein: SVEQYNEQY